This TCR beta chain was identified in a study of shared clonotypes between healthy human individuals. Study-wide background: Participating donors consisted of two women and a few men aged 18 to 49.

The V segment lost 3 bases and the J segment 1 base; nucleotides outside the gene matches: 11. The CDR3 length is 17 residues. The germline V gene encodes CDR1 KGHSH and CDR2 LQKENI. Across several immunoSEQ plates, the genomic DNA of each subset was split evenly. Source study methods: ImmunoSEQ yielded junction-only sequences lacking quality scores, so filtering differed. Only in-frame clones appear in the TCRdb table, and some are missing; sequencing was by immunoSEQ multiplex PCR. For V, J and clone size, that table is used; D and trimming come from the DNA. The table has hundreds of thousands of clones, 60% to 80% seen once; the top ten hold 12%.

The sequencing input was PBMCs. The V and J genes are TRBV18 and TRBJ2-7; 8 nucleotides align to TRBD2. This TCR was sampled from a woman aged 40 to 50 in good health. Some clones in this sample may be carry-over from other donors' samples. The CDR3 is CASSPPLAGGGSYEQYF. The CDR3 DNA reads as TGTGCCAGCTCACCCCCTTTGGCGGGAGGAGGTTCCTACGAGCAGTACTTC. Full variable domain (outside the CDR3, taken from reference TRBV18 and TRBJ2-7): NAGVMQNPRHLVRRRGQEARLRCSPMKGHSHVYWYRQLPEEGLKFMVYLQKENIIDESGMPKERFSAEFPKEGPSILRIQQVVRGDSAAYFCASSPPLAGGGSYEQYFGPGTRLTVT.